This T cell receptor beta chain was captured by sequencing in a study of blood T cell repertoires in COVID-19. The overall study: Specimens from acute and convalescent COVID-19 originated in the United States, Italy and Spain. PBMCs, B-cell-depleted T cells, or T cells provided the cDNA or gDNA that made up the material.

Seattle's enrolled individuals joined amid active infection and were then monitored longitudinally. The V gene's germline CDR1 is ENHRY and CDR2 SYGVKD. This CDR3 region has 14 residues. Trimming took 3 bases from V and 7 from J; bases not matched to a gene: 1. Assay used: immunoSEQ multiplex PCR; TCRdb lists only in-frame clones, some missing. This repertoire shows hundreds of thousands of clones, 80% to 90% found once; its top ten account for under 6.5%. This sequence originates from a woman in her 50s with COVID-19, enrolled during active disease. The gene calls are TRBV10-3 and TRBJ1-6; 9 nucleotides line up with TRBD1. The sequenced sample was peripheral blood. DNA of the CDR3: TGTGCCATCAGTGACGGGACAGGGAATTCACCCCTCCACTTT. Its translation: CAISDGTGNSPLHF.